This record covers a single T cell receptor beta chain. Assay: immunoSEQ multiplex PCR; the TCRdb copy retains only in-frame clones and omits some. Among about 250,000 clones listed, around 89% were seen once. The entry originates in a study of blood T cell repertoires in COVID-19. Losses at the gene ends were 3 bases for V and 6 bases for J; bases not matched to a gene: 8. The CDR3 spans 16 residues. Germline V gene lookup returns CDR1 SGHRS and CDR2 YFSETQ. The sequence was collected from a woman aged 60-75 years with COVID-19, enrolled during active disease. The V and J genes are TRBV5-1 and TRBJ2-7, with 14 bases aligning to TRBD2. The sample taken for sequencing was peripheral blood. CDR3 nucleotide sequence: TGCGCCAGCAGCTCGCCGGGACTAGCGGGGGTTGCCGAGCAGTACTTC. Its protein product is CASSSPGLAGVAEQYF.